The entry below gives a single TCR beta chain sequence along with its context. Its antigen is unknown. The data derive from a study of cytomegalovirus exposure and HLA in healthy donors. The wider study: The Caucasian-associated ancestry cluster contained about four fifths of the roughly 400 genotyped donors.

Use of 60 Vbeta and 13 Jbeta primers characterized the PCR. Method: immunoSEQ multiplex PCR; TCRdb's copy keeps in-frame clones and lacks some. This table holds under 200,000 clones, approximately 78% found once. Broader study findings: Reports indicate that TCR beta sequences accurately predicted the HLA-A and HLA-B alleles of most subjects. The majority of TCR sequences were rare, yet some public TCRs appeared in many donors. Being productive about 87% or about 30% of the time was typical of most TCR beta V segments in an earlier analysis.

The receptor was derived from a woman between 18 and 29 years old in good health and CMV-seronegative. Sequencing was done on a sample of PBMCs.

The CDR3 sequence is CASSRLWGQLNTEAFF. DNA of the CDR3: TGCGCCAGCAGCCGGCTCTGGGGACAGTTAAACACTGAAGCTTTCTTT. The rearrangement joins TRBV4-1 to TRBJ1-1; the match to TRBD1 covers 7 bases. Losses at the gene ends were 4 bases for V and 2 bases for J; bases not matched to a gene: 10. The CDR3 totals 16 residues. Germline values: CDR1 MGHRA, CDR2 YSYEKL.